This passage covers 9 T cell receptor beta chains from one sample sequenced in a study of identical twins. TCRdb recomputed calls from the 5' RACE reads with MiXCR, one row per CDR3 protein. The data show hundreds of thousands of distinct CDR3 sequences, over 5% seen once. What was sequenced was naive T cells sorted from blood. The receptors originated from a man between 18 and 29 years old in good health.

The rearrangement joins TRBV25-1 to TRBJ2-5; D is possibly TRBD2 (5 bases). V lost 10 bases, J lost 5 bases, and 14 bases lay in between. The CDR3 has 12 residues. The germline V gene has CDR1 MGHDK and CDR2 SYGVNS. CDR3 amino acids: CATRREVETQYF. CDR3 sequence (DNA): TGTGCCACCCGACGGGAAGTGGAGACCCAGTACTTC.

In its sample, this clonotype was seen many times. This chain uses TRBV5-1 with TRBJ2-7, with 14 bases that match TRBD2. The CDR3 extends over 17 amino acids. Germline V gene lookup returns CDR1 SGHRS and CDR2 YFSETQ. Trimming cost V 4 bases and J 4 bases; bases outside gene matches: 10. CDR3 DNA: TGCGCCAGCAGCGCCTTAATGGGACTAGCGGGAGAGTACGAGCAGTACTTC. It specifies CASSALMGLAGEYEQYF.

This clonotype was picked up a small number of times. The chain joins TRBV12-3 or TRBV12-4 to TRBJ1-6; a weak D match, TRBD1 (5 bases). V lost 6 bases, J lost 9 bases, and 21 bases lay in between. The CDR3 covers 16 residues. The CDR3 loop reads CASSPHGTAQGSPLHF. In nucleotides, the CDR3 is TGTGCCAGCAGCCCTCACGGGACGGCTCAGGGTTCACCCCTCCACTTT.

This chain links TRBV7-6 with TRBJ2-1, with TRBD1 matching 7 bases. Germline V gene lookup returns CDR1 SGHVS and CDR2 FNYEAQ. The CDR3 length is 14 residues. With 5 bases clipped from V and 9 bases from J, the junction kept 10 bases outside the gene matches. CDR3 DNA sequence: TGTGCCAGCAGCATAAGGACAGGATTGGGTGAGCAGTTCTTC. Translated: CASSIRTGLGEQFF.

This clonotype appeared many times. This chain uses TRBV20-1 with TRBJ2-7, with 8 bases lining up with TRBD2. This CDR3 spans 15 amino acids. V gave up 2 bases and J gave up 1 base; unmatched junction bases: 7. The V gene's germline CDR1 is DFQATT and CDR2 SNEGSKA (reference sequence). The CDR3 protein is CSARFFGTRSYEQYF. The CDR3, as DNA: TGCAGTGCTAGATTTTTCGGGACTAGATCCTACGAGCAGTACTTC.

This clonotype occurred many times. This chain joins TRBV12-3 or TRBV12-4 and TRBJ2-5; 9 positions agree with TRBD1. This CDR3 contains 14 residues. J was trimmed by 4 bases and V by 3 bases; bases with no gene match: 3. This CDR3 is CASSLDRGGETQYF. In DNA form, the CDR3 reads TGTGCCAGCAGTTTGGACAGGGGTGGAGAGACCCAGTACTTC.

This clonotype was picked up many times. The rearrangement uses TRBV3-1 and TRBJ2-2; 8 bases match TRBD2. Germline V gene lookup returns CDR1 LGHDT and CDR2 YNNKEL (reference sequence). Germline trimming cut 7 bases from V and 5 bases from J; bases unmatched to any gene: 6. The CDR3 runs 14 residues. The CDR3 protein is CASITSGSTGELFF. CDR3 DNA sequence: TGTGCCAGCATAACTAGCGGTTCAACCGGGGAGCTGTTTTTT.

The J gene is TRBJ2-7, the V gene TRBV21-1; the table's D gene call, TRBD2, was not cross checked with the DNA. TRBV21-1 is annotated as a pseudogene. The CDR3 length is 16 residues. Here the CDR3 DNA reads TGTGCCAGCAGCAAGAGGAGGCGGGACTCCTCATACGAGCAGTACGTC. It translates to CASSKRRRDSSYEQYV.

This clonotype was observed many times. The CDR3 here is CASSSPDLGGTEAFF. CDR3 nucleotide sequence: TGTGCCAGCAGTTCCCCGGACCTAGGGGGGACTGAAGCTTTCTTT. The chain links TRBV12-3 or TRBV12-4 to TRBJ1-1; possibly TRBD1 for D (6 bases). This CDR3 comprises 15 residues. The V end was cut by 4 bases, the J end by 5 bases, with 17 bases between.